This passage covers 12 T cell receptor beta chains from one sample sequenced in a study of PD-1 blockade in mismatch repair-deficient tumors. Sequencing used immunoSEQ multiplex PCR; TCRdb keeps in-frame clones, though not all of them. The data hold about 18,000 clones, with approximately 80% observed a single time. The material sequenced was PBMCs, taken less than 25 weeks after starting pembrolizumab. The receptor set was obtained from an adult with mismatch repair-deficient cancer.

For this clone: Distinct nucleotide sequences in the sample also encode this CDR3. J is TRBJ2-2 and V is TRBV4-2; possibly TRBD2 for D (5 bases). The CDR3 is made up of 17 amino acids. The V end lost 2 bases, the J end lost 2 bases, and 15 bases lay between the germline ends. Germline V gives CDR1 LGHNA, CDR2 YNFKEQ. The CDR3 reads CASSQKGGRFNTGELFF. CDR3 sequence (DNA): TGTGCCAGCAGCCAAAAGGGCGGGCGGTTTAACACCGGGGAGCTGTTTTTT.

This chain links TRBV25-1 with TRBJ1-5; D perhaps matches TRBD1 (5 bases). Trimming removed 11 bases from V and 3 bases from J, with 17 bases in between. Germline loops: CDR1 MGHDK, CDR2 SYGVNS. The CDR3 spans 14 residues. In nucleotides, the CDR3 is TGTGCCTCCCACGGGGGAGGGTACAATCAGCCCCAGCATTTT. This encodes CASHGGGYNQPQHF.

This chain joins TRBV10-3 and TRBJ2-1; possibly TRBD1 for D (6 bases). V was trimmed by 10 bases and J by 5 bases, leaving 15 bases between them. Germline V gene lookup returns CDR1 ENHRY and CDR2 SYGVKD. The CDR3 is made up of 13 amino acids. The CDR3 loop reads CATALGADNEQFF. CDR3 nucleotides: TGTGCCACAGCCTTGGGGGCTGACAATGAGCAGTTCTTC.

This clone was counted a few times. V is TRBV28 and J is TRBJ2-7; D gene ambiguous. V was pared by 1 base and J by 3 bases, with 13 bases between. This CDR3 spans 15 amino acids. CDR1 and CDR2 from the germline V gene are MDHEN and SYDVKM. CDR3 sequence: CASSLYTTSFYEQYF. CDR3 in DNA: TGTGCCAGCAGTTTATACACGACAAGTTTCTACGAGCAGTACTTC.

The chain recombines TRBV5-1 with TRBJ2-3; 11 positions match TRBD2. V lost 4 bases and J lost 0; bases outside the gene matches: 4. Germline V lookup: CDR1 SGHRS, CDR2 YFSETQ. The length of the CDR3 is 16 residues. The CDR3 reads CASSRGLAESTDTQYF. The CDR3 DNA is TGCGCCAGCAGCAGGGGACTAGCGGAAAGCACAGATACGCAGTATTTT. Variable domain in full (rest from reference TRBV5-1 and TRBJ2-3): KAGVTQTPRYLIKTRGQQVTLSCSPISGHRSVSWYQQTPGQGLQFLFEYFSETQRNKGNFPGRFSGRQFSNSRSEMNVSTLELGDSALYLCASSRGLAESTDTQYFGPGTRLTVL.

This clone has just a few counts. The chain couples TRBV6-4 to TRBJ2-7; 8 bases align to TRBD2. The CDR3 totals 15 residues. The germline gives CDR1 MRHNA, CDR2 SNTAGT. Trimming cost V 7 bases and J 1 base; bases outside gene matches: 9. CDR3 nucleotides: TGTGCCAGCACCCAACTAGCGGAGGAGTCCTACGAGCAGTACTTC. Protein product: CASTQLAEESYEQYF.

This chain links TRBV19 with TRBJ1-5; 10 positions match TRBD1. V lost 4 bases and J lost 8; bases outside the gene matches: 8. The CDR3 totals 15 residues. In germline, CDR1 is LNHDA, CDR2 SQIVND (reference sequence). CDR3 amino acids: CASSTGTGEFKPQHF. The CDR3 bases are TGTGCCAGTAGTACCGGGACAGGGGAGTTCAAGCCCCAGCATTTT.

The chain recombines TRBV21-1 with TRBJ1-1. TRBV21-1 is annotated as a pseudogene. CDR3 size: 15 residues. The CDR3 region is CASSTQREGGTEAFF. DNA for the CDR3: TGTGCCAGCAGTACCCAGCGAGAGGGCGGCACTGAAGCTTTCTTT.

The rearrangement links TRBV7-9 to TRBJ1-5, with 10 bases identical to TRBD1. Germline-derived CDR1 and CDR2 are SEHNR and FQNEAQ (reference sequence). This CDR3 is 15 amino acids long. The V and J ends lost 8 bases and 6 bases, in that order; junction bases with no gene match: 10. CDR3 protein: CASQAGTGEFQPQHF. The DNA for the CDR3 is TGTGCCAGCCAAGCCGGGACAGGGGAGTTTCAGCCCCAGCATTTT. The full variable domain, with the rest looked up from reference TRBV7-9 and TRBJ1-5, is DTGVSQNPRHKITKRGQNVTFRCDPISEHNRLYWYRQTLGQGPEFLTYFQNEAQLEKSRLLSDRFSAERPKGSFSTLEIQRTEQGDSAMYLCASQAGTGEFQPQHFGDGTRLSIL.

The genes are TRBV30 and TRBJ1-2, with D maybe TRBD1 (5 bases). The germline CDR1 and CDR2 sequences are GTSNPN and SVGIG (reference sequence). The V end was cut by 3 bases, the J end by 2 bases, with 7 bases between. The CDR3 is 12 residues long. CDR3 in DNA: TGTGCCTGGAGATCAGGGAACTATGGCTACACCTTC. Translating gives CAWRSGNYGYTF.

The rearrangement uses TRBV10-3 and TRBJ1-6, with D possibly TRBD1 on 5 matching bases. Trimming cost V 10 bases and J 6 bases, with 10 bases left between them. Germline V lookup: CDR1 ENHRY, CDR2 SYGVKD. The CDR3 consists of 12 residues. CDR3 loop: CATRGTNSPLHF. The CDR3 nucleotides read TGTGCCACCCGGGGGACTAATTCACCCCTCCACTTT.

The chain couples TRBV2 to TRBJ1-1, with D perhaps TRBD1 (6 bases). With 6 bases removed from V and 0 bases from J, the gap between germline ends came to 11 bases. Germline V gene data show CDR1 as SNHLY and CDR2 as FYNNEI. The CDR3 is 14 residues long. The CDR3 bases are TGTGCCAGCAGCCGACAGGTCCTGAACACTGAAGCTTTCTTT. Its translation is CASSRQVLNTEAFF.